This T cell receptor beta chain is drawn from a study of blood T cell repertoires in COVID-19. Across the study: Collection of acute and convalescent COVID-19 samples took place in the United States, Italy and Spain.

This CDR3 is 17 amino acids long. From germline, CDR1 is MNHEY and CDR2 SMNVEV (reference sequence). J was trimmed by 3 bases and V by 4 bases; bases with no gene match: 9. There are a few counts of this clone. Original processing methods: Estimation of nucleated cell counts was performed using reference gene primer amplification. Sequencing used immunoSEQ multiplex PCR; TCRdb keeps in-frame clones, though not all of them. V and J calls and clone size come straight from that table; D and trimming were deduced from the DNA. The sample carries 250,000 to 300,000 clones, 83% recorded once. The TCR was taken from a man aged 80 or over with acute or convalescent COVID-19. The genes are TRBV27 and TRBJ2-1; 10 bases map to TRBD2. The specimen sequenced was peripheral blood. For the CDR3, the DNA is TGTGCCAGCAGTTCATTCCCACTAGCGGGACTCTACAATGAGCAGTTCTTC. Amino acid sequence: CASSSFPLAGLYNEQFF.